One and the same sample provided the 19 T cell receptor beta chains below, sequenced in a study of blood T cell repertoires in COVID-19. TCRdb's copy holds only in-frame clones and misses some; the assay was immunoSEQ multiplex PCR. The profile shows about half a million clones, more than 85% of them singletons. Sequencing used PBMCs or T cells enriched from blood (not recorded which). The receptors were sampled from a woman in her sixties or seventies who had recovered from COVID-19.

This clone was detected only once. V and J are TRBV9 and TRBJ2-3, with TRBD2 matching over 10 bases. CDR1 SGDLS and CDR2 YYNGEE come from the germline V gene. J lost 1 base, V lost 0 bases, and 5 bases had no gene match. CDR3 length equals 17 residues. The CDR3 DNA sequence: TGTGCCAGCAGCGTAGAAGCGGGGGGGTTGGGCACAGATACGCAGTATTTT. Translating it yields CASSVEAGGLGTDTQYF.

The rearrangement joins TRBV19 to TRBJ1-2; perhaps TRBD1 as D (6 bases). This CDR3 region has 13 residues. Per the germline V gene, CDR1 is LNHDA and CDR2 is SQIVND (reference sequence). With 2 bases removed from V and 6 bases from J, the gap between germline ends came to 10 bases. The CDR3 is CASSIRGSDGYTF. The CDR3 DNA reads as TGTGCCAGTAGTATAAGGGGGTCGGATGGCTACACCTTC.

Written as DNA, the CDR3 is TGCGCCAGCAGCCGCGCCGTTCAGGGGATGGGAAGTCAGCCCCAGCATTTT. This encodes CASSRAVQGMGSQPQHF. The gene calls are TRBV4-1 and TRBJ1-5; possible D gene TRBD1, 6 bases. This CDR3 is built from 17 residues. Germline-derived CDR1 and CDR2 are MGHRA and YSYEKL. The germline V and J ends were trimmed by 4 bases and 6 bases, with 22 bases remaining between them.

The chain couples TRBV27 to TRBJ1-5; D remains unclear. The V end lost 0 bases, the J end lost 3 bases, and 9 bases lay between the germline ends. Germline V gene sequence: CDR1 MNHEY, CDR2 SMNVEV (reference sequence). CDR3 length: 15 residues. The CDR3 bases are TGTGCCAGCAGTTTATCCGCAGGTTTCAATCAGCCCCAGCATTTT. It specifies CASSLSAGFNQPQHF.

This clone is a singleton in its sample. V and J are TRBV5-4 and TRBJ2-3; D call uncertain. The V end was cut by 2 bases, the J end by 3 bases, with 7 bases between. The CDR3 runs to 13 residues. CDR1 SGHNT and CDR2 YYREEE come from the germline V gene (reference sequence). CDR3 loop: CASSFQATDTQYF. As DNA, the CDR3 is TGTGCCAGCAGCTTCCAAGCGACAGATACGCAGTATTTT. The full variable domain, completed using reference TRBV5-4 and TRBJ2-3, is ETGVTQSPTHLIKTRGQQVTLRCSSQSGHNTVSWYQQALGQGPQFIFQYYREEENGRGNFPPRFSGLQFPNYSSELNVNALELDDSALYLCASSFQATDTQYFGPGTRLTVL.

V gene TRBV20-1 combines with J gene TRBJ2-3; 7 bases fit TRBD2. The CDR3 runs to 15 residues. Germline V gene sequence: CDR1 DFQATT, CDR2 SNEGSKA (reference sequence). Losses at the gene ends were 3 bases for V and 1 base for J; bases not matched to a gene: 7. CDR3 DNA: TGCAGTGCTAGTAGCTGGGCGGGGGGCACAGATACGCAGTATTTT. It is translated as CSASSWAGGTDTQYF.

This chain uses TRBV7-9 with TRBJ1-4, with 8 bases fitting TRBD1. Germline assignment: CDR1 SEHNR and CDR2 FQNEAQ (reference sequence). The V gene end was trimmed by 2 bases and the J gene end by 5 bases; junction bases not matched to a gene: 4. The CDR3 covers 15 residues. CDR3 sequence: CASSLYRDRNEKLFF. CDR3 DNA: TGTGCCAGCAGCTTATACCGGGACAGGAATGAAAAACTGTTTTTT.

This clone was seen just once. The chain is built from TRBV5-1 and TRBJ1-4, with a tentative D call TRBD1 (5 bases). Trimming took off 0 bases at V and 7 bases at J, with 10 bases between the two ends. This CDR3 region has 14 residues. Germline loops: CDR1 SGHRS, CDR2 YFSETQ. The CDR3 nucleotides are TGCGCCAGCAGCTTGGTAGGGCAGGGTGAAAAACTGTTTTTT. Its protein product is CASSLVGQGEKLFF.

The chain recombines TRBV19 with TRBJ1-5; possible D gene TRBD1, 6 bases. V gave up 4 bases and J gave up 1 base, with 11 bases separating them. CDR1 is LNHDA, CDR2 SQIVND, per germline (reference sequence). CDR3 length: 15 residues. The CDR3 DNA reads TGTGCCAGTAGTAACCCAGGACAGAGCAATCAGCCCCAGCATTTT. Translating it yields CASSNPGQSNQPQHF.

A note on this clone: Being one base from a much bigger clone, this may be a read error. The sample carries other DNA sequences with the same CDR3. J is TRBJ1-2 and V is TRBV7-9, with TRBD1 matching 12 bases. The CDR3 contains 14 residues. CDR1 and CDR2 (germline): SEHNR, FQNEAQ (reference sequence). The V gene end was trimmed by 7 bases and the J gene end by 11 bases; junction bases not matched to a gene: 11. As DNA, the CDR3 is TGTGCCAGCACCAGTTCGGGACAGGGGGCTGGTTACACCTTC. Its translation: CASTSSGQGAGYTF.

The genes are TRBV3-1 (or the pseudogene TRBV3-2) and TRBJ1-1; maybe TRBD1 (5 bases). The germline gives CDR1 LGHDT, CDR2 YNNKEL (reference sequence). This CDR3 has 18 amino acids. V lost 3 bases to trimming and J lost 1 base, with 21 bases between them. The CDR3 reads CASSHLGFWGKRNTEAFF. The CDR3, as DNA: TGTGCCAGCAGCCATTTAGGGTTTTGGGGCAAGAGGAACACTGAAGCTTTCTTT.

The chain is built from TRBV6-5 and TRBJ2-5; TRBD2 aligns across 8 bases. Per germline, CDR1 MNHEY and CDR2 SVGAGI. This CDR3 comprises 14 residues. The J segment lost 5 bases and the V segment lost 8 bases, leaving 10 bases of the junction unmatched. The CDR3, as DNA: TGTGCCAGCCGGGAGGGGGGAGCGGGCGAGACCCAGTACTTC. Protein product: CASREGGAGETQYF.

V usage is TRBV10-3 and J usage is TRBJ1-2; D not resolved. CDR1 is ENHRY and CDR2 is SYGVKD in the germline V gene. Trimming removed 7 bases at V and 4 bases at J, with 13 bases between. The CDR3 is made up of 13 amino acids. Here the CDR3 DNA reads TGTGCCATCAAAAGGGAGGAACCCTATGGCTACACCTTC. Protein product: CAIKREEPYGYTF.

The chain links TRBV20-1 to TRBJ1-2, with 7 bases aligning to TRBD1. Unmatched junction bases numbered 6, after V lost 6 bases and J lost 8 bases. Germline V gene data show CDR1 as DFQATT and CDR2 as SNEGSKA (reference sequence). CDR3 length equals 11 residues. The chain's CDR3 is CSAPQGVGYTF. CDR3 DNA: TGCAGTGCGCCCCAGGGGGTCGGCTACACCTTC.

The chain couples TRBV5-4 to TRBJ1-1, with TRBD1 matching 8 bases. The germline CDR1 and CDR2 sequences are SGHNT and YYREEE (reference sequence). J lost 5 bases, V lost 0 bases, and 9 bases had no gene match. This CDR3 region has 16 residues. The CDR3 loop reads CASSLGGGQGGTEAFF. The CDR3 region has the DNA TGTGCCAGCAGCTTGGGAGGTGGACAGGGAGGAACTGAAGCTTTCTTT.

This clone has just one count. V usage is TRBV4-1 and J usage is TRBJ1-4, with D possibly TRBD1 on 5 matching bases. The CDR3 contains 16 residues. Germline-derived CDR1 and CDR2 are MGHRA and YSYEKL. V lost 3 bases, J lost 0 bases, and 11 bases lay in between. The CDR3 region is CASSHIQGTTNEKLFF. Written as DNA, the CDR3 is TGCGCCAGCAGCCATATCCAGGGAACAACTAATGAAAAACTGTTTTTT.

The rearrangement uses TRBV27 and TRBJ1-2, with TRBD1 as a possible D gene (6 bases). CDR3 length equals 14 residues. Germline CDR1 reads MNHEY; CDR2 reads SMNVEV (reference sequence). V gave up 6 bases and J gave up 4 bases, with 15 bases separating them. The chain's CDR3 is CASSLTGYSYGYTF. The CDR3 region has the DNA TGTGCCAGCAGCCTGACAGGATACAGCTATGGCTACACCTTC.

Of note for this clone: This may arise from a read error, as a much more abundant clone is one base away. This sequence joins TRBV5-5 and TRBJ1-1; TRBD1 agrees at 9 bases. V was clipped by 4 bases and J by 3 bases; unmatched bases: 4. The CDR3 length is 14 residues. CDR1 is SGHKS and CDR2 is YYEKEE in the germline V gene (reference sequence). The CDR3 loop reads CASSPDRGDTEAFF. The CDR3, as DNA: TGTGCCAGCAGCCCCGACAGGGGGGACACTGAAGCTTTCTTT.

CDR3 DNA sequence: TGTGCCAGTAGTCCCTCCGGGACTAGAAGCACAGATACGCAGTATTTT. This codes for CASSPSGTRSTDTQYF. The chain uses TRBV19 and TRBJ2-3; TRBD2 matches at 8 bases. CDR3 length: 16 amino acids. Germline values: CDR1 LNHDA, CDR2 SQIVND (reference sequence). After removal of 5 bases from V and 0 bases from J, the junction contained 7 bases not matched to a gene.